These T cell receptor beta chains were read from a single sample in a study of blood T cell repertoires in COVID-19. The table came from immunoSEQ multiplex PCR; TCRdb's copy has only in-frame clones and leaves some out. The table shows a few hundred thousand clones, with around 90% occurring only once. Input material: PBMCs or T cells enriched from blood (not recorded which). The receptors were gathered from a woman younger than 30 with acute COVID-19. Each CDR3 is given with its conserved first and last residue. Each record gives: clone size, V gene, D gene, J gene, CDR3 DNA, CDR3 protein. A D gene is named only where the DNA matches it firmly. Not every row has a clone size; where given, it reads once, few, many or a size class.

clone_size: -
v_call: TRBV6-5
d_call: TRBD1
j_call: TRBJ2-7
cdr3_nt: TGTGCCAGCAGTTCGACGACAGGGGGTTACGAGCAGTACTTC
cdr3_aa: CASSSTTGGYEQYF

clone_size: -
v_call: TRBV29-1
d_call: TRBD1
j_call: TRBJ1-3
cdr3_nt: TGCAGCGTTGAGACAGGGGCGGGGGACACCATATATTTT
cdr3_aa: CSVETGAGDTIYF

clone_size: -
v_call: TRBV19
d_call: -
j_call: TRBJ1-5
cdr3_nt: TGTGCCAGTAGTATAGTCGGAGGGATGGGACAGCCCCAGCATTTT
cdr3_aa: CASSIVGGMGQPQHF

clone_size: -
v_call: TRBV3-1/TRBV3-2
d_call: -
j_call: TRBJ2-7
cdr3_nt: TGTGCCAGCAGCGCCCGATTGAGCGGAAGCTCCTACGAGCAGTACTTC
cdr3_aa: CASSARLSGSSYEQYF

clone_size: -
v_call: TRBV6-1
d_call: TRBD1
j_call: TRBJ1-1
cdr3_nt: TGTGCCAGCAGTGAAACCCAAGGGGGCCTAAACACTGAAGCTTTCTTT
cdr3_aa: CASSETQGGLNTEAFF

clone_size: -
v_call: TRBV19
d_call: -
j_call: TRBJ1-4
cdr3_nt: TGTGCCAGTAGAACCGCGACGGGGGGAGCTAATGAAAAACTGTTTTTT
cdr3_aa: CASRTATGGANEKLFF

clone_size: -
v_call: TRBV2
d_call: -
j_call: TRBJ2-5
cdr3_nt: TGTGCCAGCAGTGAACTCACTAGTGAGACCCAGTACTTC
cdr3_aa: CASSELTSETQYF

clone_size: once
v_call: TRBV28
d_call: -
j_call: TRBJ1-2
cdr3_nt: TGTGCCAGCAGCCCCCGAGGGAGCGTCTATGGCTACACCTTC
cdr3_aa: CASSPRGSVYGYTF

clone_size: -
v_call: TRBV3-1/TRBV3-2
d_call: -
j_call: TRBJ1-5
cdr3_nt: TGTGCCAGCAGCCAAAGGTGGGCTCAGCCCCAGCATTTT
cdr3_aa: CASSQRWAQPQHF

clone_size: -
v_call: TRBV20-1
d_call: -
j_call: TRBJ2-2
cdr3_nt: TGCAGTGCTGACAGTACCGGGGAGCTGTTTTTT
cdr3_aa: CSADSTGELFF

clone_size: -
v_call: TRBV27
d_call: -
j_call: TRBJ1-5
cdr3_nt: TGTGCCAGCAATTCCCGGGGGGCGGATCAGCCCCAGCATTTT
cdr3_aa: CASNSRGADQPQHF

clone_size: -
v_call: TRBV3-1/TRBV3-2
d_call: -
j_call: TRBJ1-6
cdr3_nt: TGTGCCAGCAGCTCGGACAGCAGAAACTCCTATAATTCACCCCTCCACTTT
cdr3_aa: CASSSDSRNSYNSPLHF

clone_size: -
v_call: TRBV27
d_call: TRBD2
j_call: TRBJ2-1
cdr3_nt: TGTGCCAGCAGTTCAACCGGGACTAGCGGGTCGTATGAGCAGTTCTTC
cdr3_aa: CASSSTGTSGSYEQFF

clone_size: -
v_call: TRBV30
d_call: TRBD2
j_call: TRBJ2-1
cdr3_nt: TGTGCCTGGAGTGTATCGCTAGCGGGAGAATATGAGCAGTTCTTC
cdr3_aa: CAWSVSLAGEYEQFF

clone_size: -
v_call: TRBV7-2
d_call: -
j_call: TRBJ1-2
cdr3_nt: TGTGCCAGCAGCCGGAGGACAGTTTCCGCTAACTATGGCTACACCTTC
cdr3_aa: CASSRRTVSANYGYTF

clone_size: -
v_call: TRBV5-1
d_call: TRBD2
j_call: TRBJ2-1
cdr3_nt: TGCGCCAGCAGCCATACTAGCGGGAGCCTGAATGAGCAGTTCTTC
cdr3_aa: CASSHTSGSLNEQFF

clone_size: -
v_call: TRBV28
d_call: -
j_call: TRBJ2-1
cdr3_nt: TGTGCCAGCAGTGGATCTGGTGTGAGGAATGAGCAGTTCTTC
cdr3_aa: CASSGSGVRNEQFF

clone_size: -
v_call: TRBV3-1/TRBV3-2
d_call: -
j_call: TRBJ2-5
cdr3_nt: TGTGCCAGCAGCCGAATGCACACCCAAGAGACCCAGTACTTC
cdr3_aa: CASSRMHTQETQYF

clone_size: -
v_call: TRBV27
d_call: -
j_call: TRBJ1-6
cdr3_nt: TGTGCCAGCACCCCCCTGGGGGGACGCAATTCACCCCTCCACTTT
cdr3_aa: CASTPLGGRNSPLHF

clone_size: -
v_call: TRBV12-3/TRBV12-4
d_call: -
j_call: TRBJ1-1
cdr3_nt: TGTGCCAGCAGGGACAGCTTGAACACTGAAGCTTTCTTT
cdr3_aa: CASRDSLNTEAFF